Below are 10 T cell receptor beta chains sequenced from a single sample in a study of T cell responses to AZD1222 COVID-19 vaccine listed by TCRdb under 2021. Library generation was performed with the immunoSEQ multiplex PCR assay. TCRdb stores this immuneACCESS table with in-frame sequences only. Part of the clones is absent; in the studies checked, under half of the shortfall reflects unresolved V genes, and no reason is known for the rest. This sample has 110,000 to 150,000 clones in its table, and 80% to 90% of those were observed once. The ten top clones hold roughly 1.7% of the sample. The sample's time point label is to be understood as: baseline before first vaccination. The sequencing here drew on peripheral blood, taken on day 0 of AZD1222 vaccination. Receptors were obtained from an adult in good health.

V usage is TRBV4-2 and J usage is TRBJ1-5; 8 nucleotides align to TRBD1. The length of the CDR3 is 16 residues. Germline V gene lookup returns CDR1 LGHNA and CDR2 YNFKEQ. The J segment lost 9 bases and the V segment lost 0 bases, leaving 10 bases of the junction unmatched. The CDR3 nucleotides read TGTGCCAGCAGCCAAGATCTTACAGGGGGTTTCAGGCCCCAGCATTTT. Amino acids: CASSQDLTGGFRPQHF.

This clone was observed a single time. The CDR3 loop is CAASRGNTEAFF. The CDR3 coding sequence is TGTGCGGCCTCAAGGGGGAACACTGAAGCTTTCTTT. The chain is built from TRBV28 and TRBJ1-1; D may be TRBD1 (5 bases). CDR3 length equals 12 residues. Per germline, CDR1 MDHEN and CDR2 SYDVKM.

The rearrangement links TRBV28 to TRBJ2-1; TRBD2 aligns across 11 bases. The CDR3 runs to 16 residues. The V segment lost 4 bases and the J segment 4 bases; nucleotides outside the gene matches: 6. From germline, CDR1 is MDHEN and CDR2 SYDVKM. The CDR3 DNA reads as TGTGCCAGCAGTTCACCTAGCGGGGGGAGATACAATGAGCAGTTCTTC. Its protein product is CASSSPSGGRYNEQFF.

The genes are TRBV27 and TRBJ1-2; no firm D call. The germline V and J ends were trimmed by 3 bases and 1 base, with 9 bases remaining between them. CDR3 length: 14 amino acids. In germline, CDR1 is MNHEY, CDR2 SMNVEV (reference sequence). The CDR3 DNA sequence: TGTGCCAGCAGTTTTGGTCTAGGTAACTATGGCTACACCTTC. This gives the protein CASSFGLGNYGYTF.

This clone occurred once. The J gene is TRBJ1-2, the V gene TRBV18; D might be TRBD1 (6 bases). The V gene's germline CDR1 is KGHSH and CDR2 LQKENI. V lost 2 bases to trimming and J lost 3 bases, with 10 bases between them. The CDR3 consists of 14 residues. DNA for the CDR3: TGTGCCAGCTCACCAATCGGACAGCACTATGGCTACACCTTC. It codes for CASSPIGQHYGYTF.

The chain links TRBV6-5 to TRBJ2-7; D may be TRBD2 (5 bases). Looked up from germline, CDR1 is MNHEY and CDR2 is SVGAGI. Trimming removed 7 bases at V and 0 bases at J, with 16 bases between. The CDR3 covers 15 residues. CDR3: CASTPDSLSSYEQYF. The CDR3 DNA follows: TGTGCCAGCACCCCGGACTCATTGAGCTCCTACGAGCAGTACTTC.

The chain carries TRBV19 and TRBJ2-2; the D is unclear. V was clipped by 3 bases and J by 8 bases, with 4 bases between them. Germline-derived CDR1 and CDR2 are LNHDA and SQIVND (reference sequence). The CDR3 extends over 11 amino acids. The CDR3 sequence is CASSIDGELFF. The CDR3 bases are TGTGCCAGTAGTATTGATGGGGAGCTGTTTTTT.

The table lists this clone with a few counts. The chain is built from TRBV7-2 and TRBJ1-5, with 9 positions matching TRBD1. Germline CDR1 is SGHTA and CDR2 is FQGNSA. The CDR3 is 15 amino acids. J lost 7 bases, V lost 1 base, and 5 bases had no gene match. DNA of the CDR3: TGTGCCAGCAGCTTAGACGGGACAGGGAGCCAGCCCCAGCATTTT. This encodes CASSLDGTGSQPQHF.

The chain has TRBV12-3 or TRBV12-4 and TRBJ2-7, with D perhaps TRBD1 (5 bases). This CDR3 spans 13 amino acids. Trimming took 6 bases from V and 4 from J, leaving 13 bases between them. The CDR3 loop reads CASSRVDPYEQYF. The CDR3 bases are TGTGCCAGCAGCAGGGTGGATCCGTACGAGCAGTACTTC.

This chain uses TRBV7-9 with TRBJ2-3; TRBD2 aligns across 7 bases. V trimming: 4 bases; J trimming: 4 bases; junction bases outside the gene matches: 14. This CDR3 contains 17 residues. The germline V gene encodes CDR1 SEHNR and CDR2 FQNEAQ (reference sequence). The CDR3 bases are TGTGCCAGCAGCTCATCATCCGGCGGGAGAGTCTCAGATACGCAGTATTTT. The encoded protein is CASSSSSGGRVSDTQYF. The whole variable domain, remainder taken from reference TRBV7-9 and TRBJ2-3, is DTGVSQNPRHKITKRGQNVTFRCDPISEHNRLYWYRQTLGQGPEFLTYFQNEAQLEKSRLLSDRFSAERPKGSFSTLEIQRTEQGDSAMYLCASSSSSGGRVSDTQYFGPGTRLTVL.